The 30 T cell receptor beta chains reported below all come from one sample, sequenced in a study of T cell responses to AZD1222 COVID-19 vaccine. Assay: immunoSEQ multiplex PCR; the TCRdb copy retains only in-frame clones and omits some. The sample comprises over 95,000 clones, around 89% of which are singletons, and less than 3% rests with the top ten. The source was peripheral blood, collected on day 0 of AZD1222 vaccination. The receptors were gathered from an adult in good health.

This chain links TRBV29-1 with TRBJ2-7; 10 bases agree with TRBD2. The germline V gene encodes CDR1 SQVTM and CDR2 ANQGSEA. This CDR3 has 14 residues. With V trimmed by 4 bases and J by 6 bases, 9 bases remained unmatched. DNA for the CDR3: TGCAGCGTTGTGAGCGGGAGGGCCCTCAGCGAGCAGTACTTC. Translating it yields CSVVSGRALSEQYF.

J is TRBJ1-3 and V is TRBV28; D is unresolved. This CDR3 has 17 residues. Germline CDR1 reads MDHEN; CDR2 reads SYDVKM. The ends were cut back, 2 bases at V and 0 bases at J, with 14 bases in the middle. CDR3 bases: TGTGCCAGCAGTTTAATTTCAGGTCCAAGCTCTGGAAACACCATATATTTT. Amino acid sequence: CASSLISGPSSGNTIYF. Supplemented by reference TRBV28 and TRBJ1-3, the full variable domain reads DVKVTQSSRYLVKRTGEKVFLECVQDMDHENMFWYRQDPGLGLRLIYFSYDVKMKEKGDIPEGYSVSREKKERFSLILESASTNQTSMYLCASSLISGPSSGNTIYFGEGSWLTVV.

V is TRBV7-8 and J is TRBJ2-7; unclear D gene. Germline V lookup: CDR1 SGHVS, CDR2 FQNEAQ. Trimming cost V 1 base and J 1 base, with 5 bases left between them. CDR3 size: 13 residues. The DNA for the CDR3 is TGTGCCAGCAGCTTAGTCTATTCCTACGAGCAGTACTTC. Translating gives CASSLVYSYEQYF.

J is TRBJ2-7 and V is TRBV4-2; D gene uncertain. The V gene's germline CDR1 is LGHNA and CDR2 YNFKEQ. Trimming stripped 0 bases from V and 0 bases from J, with 6 bases between. The CDR3 has 14 residues. CDR3: CASSQDLSSYEQYF. The CDR3 DNA reads as TGTGCCAGCAGCCAAGATCTAAGCTCCTACGAGCAGTACTTC.

The rearrangement uses TRBV29-1 and TRBJ2-7; the D gene could be TRBD1 or TRBD2 (5 bases each). The V gene's germline CDR1 is SQVTM and CDR2 ANQGSEA. The length of the CDR3 is 15 residues. The ends were cut back, 0 bases at V and 1 base at J, with 13 bases in the middle. The CDR3 nucleotides read TGCAGCGTTGAAGATCCCGGGACGGAGTCCTACGAGCAGTACTTC. It codes for CSVEDPGTESYEQYF.

The chain combines TRBV7-6 with TRBJ1-1, with 10 bases fitting TRBD1. Germline CDR1 is SGHVS and CDR2 is FNYEAQ. CDR3 length: 15 residues. Trimming cost V 7 bases and J 0 bases; bases outside gene matches: 5. The CDR3, as DNA: TGTGCCAGCATTCGGGACAGGGGTCTGAACACTGAAGCTTTCTTT. Encoded protein: CASIRDRGLNTEAFF.

The V and J genes are TRBV2 and TRBJ1-2; D not resolved. V was trimmed by 7 bases and J by 5 bases, leaving 14 bases between them. Looked up from germline, CDR1 is SNHLY and CDR2 is FYNNEI. The CDR3 is 13 residues long. DNA of the CDR3: TGTGCCAGCAATGAGAATACGGCGTATGGCTACACCTTC. Translation gives CASNENTAYGYTF. The full variable domain, its missing parts supplied by reference TRBV2 and TRBJ1-2, is EPEVTQTPSHQVTQMGQEVILRCVPISNHLYFYWYRQILGQKVEFLVSFYNNEISEKSEIFDDQFSVERPDGSNFTLKIRSTKLEDSAMYFCASNENTAYGYTFGSGTRLTVV.

The rearrangement links TRBV28 to TRBJ2-3; D not resolved. The V end lost 2 bases, the J end lost 14 bases, and 17 bases lay between the germline ends. This CDR3 is built from 13 residues. The germline V gene encodes CDR1 MDHEN and CDR2 SYDVKM. CDR3 sequence: CASSLDGHSRGYF. CDR3 DNA sequence: TGTGCCAGCAGTTTAGATGGCCATTCGAGAGGGTATTTT. Supplemented by reference TRBV28 and TRBJ2-3, the full variable domain reads DVKVTQSSRYLVKRTGEKVFLECVQDMDHENMFWYRQDPGLGLRLIYFSYDVKMKEKGDIPEGYSVSREKKERFSLILESASTNQTSMYLCASSLDGHSRGYFGPGTRLTVL.

V and J are TRBV27 and TRBJ2-1; 14 bases are a match to TRBD2. The CDR3 runs 18 residues. Unmatched junction bases numbered 17, after V lost 5 bases and J lost 11 bases. The germline gives CDR1 MNHEY, CDR2 SMNVEV (reference sequence). The DNA for the CDR3 is TGTGCCAGCAGTGCCCTCCCCCAGACTAGCGGGAGGGCTGGGAAGCAGTTCTTC. Its translation: CASSALPQTSGRAGKQFF.

The CDR3 spells CASRTGTGTGNTIYF. The CDR3 DNA sequence: TGTGCCAGCAGAACCGGGACAGGGACTGGAAACACCATATATTTT. The chain recombines TRBV5-5 with TRBJ1-3; 9 bases map to TRBD1. Germline CDR1 and CDR2: SGHKS and YYEKEE (reference sequence). The trim removed 5 bases at V and 2 bases at J, leaving 5 bases unmatched. The CDR3 is 15 amino acids.

The chain employs TRBV27 and TRBJ2-3, with 7 positions matching TRBD1. Trimming removed 5 bases from V and 0 bases from J; junction bases left unmatched: 23. CDR1 and CDR2 from the germline V gene are MNHEY and SMNVEV (reference sequence). This CDR3 region has 21 residues. This CDR3 reads CASSLAAGTALGASSTDTQYF. Written as DNA, the CDR3 is TGTGCCAGCAGTCTGGCCGCCGGGACAGCCCTGGGGGCCTCTAGCACAGATACGCAGTATTTT.

The chain couples TRBV27 to TRBJ2-7; 8 bases match TRBD2. CDR3 size: 16 residues. Per the germline V gene, CDR1 is MNHEY and CDR2 is SMNVEV (reference sequence). V shed 3 bases, J shed 1 base, and the junction held 8 bases outside the gene matches. In nucleotides, the CDR3 is TGTGCCAGCAGTTTTTCCAGCGGGAGTTTGTCCTACGAGCAGTACTTC. The encoded protein is CASSFSSGSLSYEQYF.

A few counts support this clone. The genes are TRBV18 and TRBJ2-1, with D perhaps TRBD2 (6 bases). V dropped 1 base and J dropped 9 bases, with 10 bases sitting between them. Germline V gene lookup returns CDR1 KGHSH and CDR2 LQKENI. The CDR3 loop spans 13 amino acids. CDR3 sequence: CASSPQGGTEQFF. The CDR3 region has the DNA TGTGCCAGCTCACCACAGGGAGGCACTGAGCAGTTCTTC.

This chain uses TRBV15 with TRBJ2-3; TRBD2 matches at 9 bases. CDR1 LNHNV and CDR2 YYDKDF come from the germline V gene (reference sequence). V lost 0 bases and J lost 2; bases outside the gene matches: 9. This CDR3 has 18 residues. The CDR3 loop is CATSRDRVAGVLTDTQYF. The CDR3 DNA sequence: TGTGCCACCAGCAGAGATCGGGTAGCGGGAGTCCTCACAGATACGCAGTATTTT. Full variable domain (outside the CDR3, taken from reference TRBV15 and TRBJ2-3): DAMVIQNPRYQVTQFGKPVTLSCSQTLNHNVMYWYQQKSSQAPKLLFHYYDKDFNNEADTPDNFQSRRPNTSFCFLDIRSPGLGDTAMYLCATSRDRVAGVLTDTQYFGPGTRLTVL.

The J gene is TRBJ1-1, the V gene TRBV6-5; D is unresolved. The CDR3 is made up of 14 amino acids. V gave up 6 bases and J gave up 0 bases, with 11 bases separating them. Germline V lookup: CDR1 MNHEY, CDR2 SVGAGI. The CDR3, as DNA: TGTGCCAGCAGGAGATTTGGACTGAACACTGAAGCTTTCTTT. Amino acids: CASRRFGLNTEAFF.

The rearrangement joins TRBV20-1 to TRBJ2-7; 8 bases align to TRBD1. CDR3 size: 14 residues. J was trimmed by 3 bases and V by 3 bases; bases with no gene match: 7. CDR1 and CDR2 (germline): DFQATT, SNEGSKA (reference sequence). The chain's CDR3 is CSASFRDRIYEQYF. CDR3 sequence (DNA): TGCAGTGCTAGTTTCCGGGACAGGATCTACGAGCAGTACTTC.

The chain carries TRBV7-3 and TRBJ2-1; D is perhaps TRBD1 or TRBD2 (5 bases each). Germline loops: CDR1 SGHTA, CDR2 FQGTGA. This CDR3 region has 12 residues. Trimming pared 1 base from V and 8 bases from J, leaving 6 bases between. This chain's CDR3 is CASSLRGYEQFF. CDR3 nucleotide sequence: TGTGCCAGCAGCTTAAGGGGGTATGAGCAGTTCTTC. Full variable domain (remainder filled in from reference TRBV7-3 and TRBJ2-1): GAGVSQTPSNKVTEKGKYVELRCDPISGHTALYWYRQSLGQGPEFLIYFQGTGAADDSGLPNDRFFAVRPEGSVSTLKIQRTERGDSAVYLCASSLRGYEQFFGPGTRLTVL.

Concerning this clone itself: This CDR3 is also generated by other DNA sequences in the sample. The V call is TRBV7-2, the J call TRBJ1-4, with 9 positions matching TRBD1. Germline V gives CDR1 SGHTA, CDR2 FQGNSA. V lost 1 base to trimming and J lost 2 bases; unmatched junction nucleotides: 8. The CDR3 is 18 amino acids. CDR3 nucleotides: TGTGCCAGCAGCTTAGGATCCACAGGGGGCCTCACTAATGAAAAACTGTTTTTT. As protein: CASSLGSTGGLTNEKLFF.

The chain links TRBV11-1 to TRBJ1-4; weak D call: TRBD1 (5 bases). The CDR3 contains 15 residues. Germline V gives CDR1 SGHAT, CDR2 FQDESV (reference sequence). V gave up 4 bases and J gave up 2 bases, with 11 bases separating them. CDR3 coding DNA: TGTGCCAGCAGCTATTCAGGGAAGACTAATGAAAAACTGTTTTTT. Its translation is CASSYSGKTNEKLFF.

The chain carries TRBV5-8 and TRBJ1-5; 7 bases line up with TRBD1. Germline V CDR1 and CDR2: SGHTS, YDEGEE. This CDR3 has 17 residues. J was trimmed by 0 bases and V by 4 bases; bases with no gene match: 10. The DNA for the CDR3 is TGTGCCAGCAGCCTCCGGGAAGGGGGCTATAGCAATCAGCCCCAGCATTTT. This translates into CASSLREGGYSNQPQHF.

The V call is TRBV15, the J call TRBJ2-2; 7 bases are shared with TRBD2. The V and J ends lost 0 bases and 1 base, in that order; junction bases with no gene match: 5. The CDR3 loop spans 17 amino acids. Germline CDR1 reads LNHNV; CDR2 reads YYDKDF (reference sequence). CDR3 sequence (DNA): TGTGCCACCAGCAGAGATCCGAGCGGGATGAACACCGGGGAGCTGTTTTTT. Protein: CATSRDPSGMNTGELFF.

The V call is TRBV19, the J call TRBJ2-1, with a possible D match to TRBD2 (5 bases). CDR1 and CDR2 (germline): LNHDA, SQIVND (reference sequence). The CDR3 is 14 residues long. V was clipped by 8 bases and J by 6 bases, with 17 bases between them. The CDR3 loop is CASSLAGIGNEQFF. The CDR3 region has the DNA TGTGCCAGTTCGCTGGCCGGGATCGGCAATGAGCAGTTCTTC.

The rearrangement links TRBV2 to TRBJ1-5, with 10 bases matching TRBD1. V lost 8 bases, J lost 4 bases, and 8 bases stayed unmatched. The CDR3 covers 15 residues. Germline lookup yields CDR1 SNHLY and CDR2 FYNNEI. The CDR3 nucleotides are TGTGCCAGCGCAACGTCGGGACAGGGGAATCAGCCCCAGCATTTT. Residues: CASATSGQGNQPQHF.

The chain recombines TRBV14 with TRBJ2-6; no reliable D call. The germline V gene encodes CDR1 SGHDN and CDR2 FVKESK. The V end was cut by 3 bases, the J end by 9 bases, with 9 bases between. The CDR3 length is 13 residues. The CDR3 here is CASSHIGDNVLTF. Written as DNA, the CDR3 is TGTGCCAGCAGCCACATTGGAGACAACGTCCTGACTTTC. Complete variable domain (other parts from reference TRBV14 and TRBJ2-6): EAGVTQFPSHSVIEKGQTVTLRCDPISGHDNLYWYRRVMGKEIKFLLHFVKESKQDESGMPNNRFLAERTGGTYSTLKVQPAELEDSGVYFCASSHIGDNVLTFGAGSRLTVL.

The chain carries TRBV18 and TRBJ1-2; TRBD1 agrees at 7 bases. This CDR3 spans 17 amino acids. V trimming: 6 bases; J trimming: 2 bases; junction bases outside the gene matches: 15. Looked up from germline, CDR1 is KGHSH and CDR2 is LQKENI. This CDR3 reads CASSPPGQPTLNYGYTF. As DNA, the CDR3 is TGTGCCAGCTCGCCTCCGGGACAGCCTACTCTCAACTATGGCTACACCTTC.

The chain is built from TRBV6-5 and TRBJ2-1; D is perhaps TRBD1 (5 bases). With 10 bases removed from V and 2 bases from J, the gap between germline ends came to 15 bases. The CDR3 totals 14 residues. Germline V CDR1 and CDR2: MNHEY, SVGAGI. For the CDR3, the DNA is TGTGCCATCTCGCAGGGTTACACCTACAATGAGCAGTTCTTC. It encodes CAISQGYTYNEQFF.

The rearrangement joins TRBV7-2 to TRBJ1-5; 9 bases are shared with TRBD1. The trim removed 3 bases at V and 2 bases at J, leaving 8 bases unmatched. This CDR3 has 17 amino acids. Per germline, CDR1 SGHTA and CDR2 FQGNSA. CDR3 region: CASSFQGTGSGNQPQHF. CDR3 coding DNA: TGTGCCAGCAGCTTCCAAGGGACAGGGTCGGGCAATCAGCCCCAGCATTTT.

V usage is TRBV6-5 and J usage is TRBJ1-2; 10 nucleotides align to TRBD1. The junction had 3 bases not matched to a gene; V was cut back by 0 bases and J by 5 bases. The germline gives CDR1 MNHEY, CDR2 SVGAGI. This CDR3 is built from 15 residues. This CDR3 is CASSYSTGGGYGYTF. DNA for the CDR3: TGTGCCAGCAGTTACTCGACAGGGGGCGGGTATGGCTACACCTTC.

The rearrangement uses TRBV5-4 and TRBJ1-1; 8 nucleotides match TRBD1. Unmatched junction bases numbered 2, after V lost 3 bases and J lost 1 base. Germline V gene sequence: CDR1 SGHNT, CDR2 YYREEE (reference sequence). The CDR3 has 14 residues. CDR3 sequence: CASSWGTGNTEAFF. DNA for the CDR3: TGTGCCAGCAGCTGGGGGACAGGGAACACTGAAGCTTTCTTT. Filled out from reference TRBV5-4 and TRBJ1-1, the complete variable domain reads ETGVTQSPTHLIKTRGQQVTLRCSSQSGHNTVSWYQQALGQGPQFIFQYYREEENGRGNFPPRFSGLQFPNYSSELNVNALELDDSALYLCASSWGTGNTEAFFGQGTRLTVV.

The chain is built from TRBV6-4 and TRBJ2-2; D ambiguous. CDR1 is MRHNA and CDR2 is SNTAGT in the germline V gene. This CDR3 region has 14 residues. V lost 3 bases and J 0 bases, leaving 5 bases between the germline ends. CDR3 in amino acids: CASSEGANTGELFF. The CDR3 DNA reads as TGTGCCAGCAGTGAGGGCGCGAACACCGGGGAGCTGTTTTTT.